The rows below give T cell receptor beta chains drawn from one sample of a study of T cell clusters in autoimmune cytopenias. From the multiplex PCR reads, TCRdb lists one entry per CDR3 protein and no DNA. Recorded for this sample: about 5,900 distinct CDR3 sequences. The sequenced sample was peripheral blood. Source of these receptors: a human donor with an autoimmune cytopenia or autoimmune hepatitis (not recorded which). Both conserved end residues are part of each CDR3. Each record gives: V gene, J gene, clone size, CDR3 protein. Not all rows give a size; the values are once, few, many and, for expanded clones, a class.

TRBV5-4	TRBJ2-4	medium-sized	CASSGAANIQYF
TRBV5-1	TRBJ2-3	.	CASSPDRVDADTQYF
TRBV6-5	TRBJ1-2	.	CASSYSGDAGYTF
TRBV7-3	TRBJ1-3	.	CASSSDGHSGNTIYF
TRBV6-5	TRBJ1-3	medium-sized	CASRPYRVSGNTIYF
TRBV11-2	TRBJ2-2	.	CASSSGDREDTGELFF
TRBV12-3/TRBV12-4	TRBJ2-5	.	CASRGGRQETQYF
TRBV30	TRBJ1-1	medium-sized	CAWNRPENTEAFF
TRBV30	TRBJ2-2	medium-sized	CAWSETGELFF
TRBV5-5	TRBJ2-4	medium-sized	CASSLSQGNQYF
TRBV30	TRBJ2-1	medium-sized	CAWSVQGRYEQFF
TRBV6-5	TRBJ1-2	medium-sized	CASSPTWWGNYGYTF
TRBV6-2/TRBV6-3	TRBJ2-7	.	CASRTGTGSYEQYF
TRBV27	TRBJ2-1	medium-sized	CASSSGQGWNEQFF
TRBV18	TRBJ2-3	medium-sized	CASSPFTDTQYF
TRBV29-1	TRBJ1-1	medium-sized	CSSRDRGYTEAFF
TRBV6-6	TRBJ1-2	.	CASNLDINYGYTF
TRBV7-6	TRBJ2-1	medium-sized	CASTSGREEDNEQFF
TRBV6-2/TRBV6-3	TRBJ2-7	medium-sized	CASGDNAEQYF
TRBV6-2/TRBV6-3	TRBJ1-2	.	CASSMRGGYTF
TRBV6-4	TRBJ2-3	.	CASSVGGRWTDTQYF
TRBV5-6	TRBJ2-2	medium-sized	CASSLADFIGELFF
TRBV7-2	TRBJ2-2	.	CASSLASESGGFFTGELFF
TRBV10-3	TRBJ2-5	medium-sized	CAISGQGLETQYF
TRBV5-5	TRBJ2-7	.	CASSPGDSSYEQYF
TRBV19	TRBJ2-4	.	CASSIGGAKNIQYF
TRBV5-1	TRBJ2-1	.	CASSLASGSYNEQFF
TRBV6-5	TRBJ1-2	.	CASSRQGTNYGYTF
TRBV12-3/TRBV12-4	TRBJ2-2	medium-sized	CASSSSWTGIPLNTGELFF
TRBV19	TRBJ2-1	.	CASSAAGTDYEQFF
TRBV20-1	TRBJ1-3	.	CSARDPDGQSLSGNTIYF
TRBV6-1	TRBJ2-7	.	CASLGTGNYEQYF
TRBV18	TRBJ2-1	.	CASSSWDRGNNEQFF
TRBV19	TRBJ2-5	medium-sized	CASSIDSTTRQETQYF
TRBV13	TRBJ2-1	medium-sized	CASSSYYLSYNEQFF
TRBV6-5	TRBJ2-7	medium-sized	CASSSTALRAQVEQYF
TRBV6-6	TRBJ1-5	.	CASSYGSGEGNQPQHF
TRBV4-2	TRBJ2-2	.	CASSQDPLPPTGELFF
TRBV19	TRBJ2-3	.	CASSFKAEQLRYF
TRBV27	TRBJ2-3	medium-sized	CASSLRGTVITDTQYF
TRBV19	TRBJ1-5	medium-sized	CASSMTSNQPQHF
TRBV12-3/TRBV12-4	TRBJ2-3	medium-sized	CASSLLAGGDTQYF
TRBV6-6	TRBJ1-5	medium-sized	CASSFKDQPQHF
TRBV19	TRBJ2-5	.	CASSIADQETQYF
TRBV24-1	TRBJ1-5	.	CATSEPYSNQPQHF
TRBV6-5	TRBJ2-7	medium-sized	CASSPGTGKYEQYF